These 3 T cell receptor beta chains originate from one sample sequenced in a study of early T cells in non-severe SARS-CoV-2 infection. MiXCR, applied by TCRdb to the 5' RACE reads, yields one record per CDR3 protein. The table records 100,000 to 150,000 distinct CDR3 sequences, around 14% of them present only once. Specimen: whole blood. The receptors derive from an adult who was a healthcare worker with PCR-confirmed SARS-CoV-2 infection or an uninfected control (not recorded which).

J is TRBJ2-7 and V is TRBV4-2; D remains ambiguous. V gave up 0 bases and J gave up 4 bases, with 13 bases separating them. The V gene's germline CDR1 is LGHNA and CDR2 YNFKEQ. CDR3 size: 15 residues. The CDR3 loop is CASSQDQDDGYEQYF. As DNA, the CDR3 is TGTGCCAGCAGCCAAGACCAGGATGACGGTTACGAGCAGTACTTC.

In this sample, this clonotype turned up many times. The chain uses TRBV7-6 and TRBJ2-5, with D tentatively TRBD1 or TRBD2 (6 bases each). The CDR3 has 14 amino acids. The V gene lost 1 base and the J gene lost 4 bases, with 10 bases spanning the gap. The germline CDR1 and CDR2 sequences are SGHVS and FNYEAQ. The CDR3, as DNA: TGTGCCAGCAGCTTAGAACAGGGAGGAGAGACCCAGTACTTC. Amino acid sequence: CASSLEQGGETQYF.

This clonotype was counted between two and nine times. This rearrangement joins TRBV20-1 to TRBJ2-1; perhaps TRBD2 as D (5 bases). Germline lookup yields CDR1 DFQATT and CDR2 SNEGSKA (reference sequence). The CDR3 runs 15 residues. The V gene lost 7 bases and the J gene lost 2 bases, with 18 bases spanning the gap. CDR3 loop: CSVKAVGRTYNEQFF. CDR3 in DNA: TGCAGTGTTAAGGCGGTTGGGAGAACCTACAATGAGCAGTTCTTC.